This TCR beta chain was captured by sequencing in a study of tissue T cells after allogeneic stem cell transplantation (dated by TCRdb to the early 2020s). Background on the whole study: Using research autopsies of patients with and without GVHD, plus mouse models of GVHD, the study profiled TCR beta repertoires across many tissues. The human arm was conducted as a prospective observational study, and neither blinding nor randomization was performed.

Comments on this clone: Its antigen is unknown. Gene designations and germline sequences in this entry are those of the mouse. The read terminates 1 residue ahead of where the CDR3 ends, so the germline J gene completes it.

Summary of the overall study and its limitations: The patient cohort was small and varied clinically, and sampling depth was recognized as a limitation. In both patients and mice, only a limited portion of the TCR repertoire detected in tissues was captured by blood and spleen T cells. The study did not determine which tissue TCRs were alloreactive or antigen-specific, and some clones might have been persisting host cells. Within patients, how anatomically similar tissues were was a major factor shaping TCR repertoire composition, regardless of disease or transplant status. Only a few T cell clones appeared in more than one patient, yet motif-based clustering showed tissue-specific repertoire signatures that were shared between patients.

The time point label on this specimen signifies: mouse harvest day 7 after allogeneic transplant. Each mouse graft, delivered by tail vein injection, combined 10^6 splenic CD5+ T cells with 10^7 T-cell-depleted bone marrow cells. Mouse GVHD was modeled in a major MHC-mismatch B6 (H2b) into BALB/c (H2d) model, with tissues profiled at day 7 or 14. On day 7 or 14 post-transplant, mouse tissues and retro-orbital blood were harvested with separate sterile tools for each animal, and livers were flushed beforehand. Before genomic DNA isolation with the DNeasy Blood & Tissue Kit, mouse tissues were minced using razor blades in buffered saline. The germline V gene (reference sequence) yields KGHPV for CDR1 and FQNQEV for CDR2. The V end gives up 2 bases and the J end 1 base, leaving 1 base in the junction not matched to a gene. The CDR3 starts with the cysteine, ends with the phenylalanine, and has 14 residues. Only the CDR3 bases that were read are kept: 39 of them, in frame from base 1.

Library preparation used the immunoSEQ multiplex PCR assay. Adaptive Biotechnologies performed TCRbeta CDR3 sequencing at survey depth and reported CDR3 sequences, V/J genes, productive frequency, and template counts. Amplification of TCR beta CDR3 regions was performed from genomic DNA rather than from RNA. The paper's processing steps were these. Jensen-Shannon divergence was used to quantify pairwise repertoire overlap between tissues, with a value of 1 indicating complete divergence and a value of 0 indicating identical repertoires. Based on pairwise JSD values, tissues were grouped by single-linkage agglomerative hierarchical clustering, and the results were shown as dendrograms. All patient samples were analyzed with GLIPH2 using simulation_depth 1000, kmer_min_depth 3 and cdr3_length_cutoff 8, and only groups containing more than two unique CDR3s were kept. A standardized tissue-overlap score extrapolated Jaccard GLIPH-group overlap across patients to a standard repertoire size of 1000 clones. Associations of diversity with clinical or experimental variables used linear mixed-effect models with tissue fixed effects and individual random effects. Imported from immuneACCESS, the table was reduced by TCRdb to in-frame sequences with V and J called. These copies leave out some clones; in studies compared against another copy, an unresolved V gene accounts for under half, and the cause of the remainder is not known. That table supplies the V and J calls and clone size; D and trimming were determined from the DNA. In this sample the table shows about 5,000 clones, approximately 50% of which occur a single time. The ten top clones hold under 8% of the sample.

The chain joins TRBV26 to TRBJ2-7, with TRBD2 identical over 8 junction bases. Sequenced input: gut tissue. The receptor was isolated from a female BALB/c mouse given C57BL/6 T cells with graft-versus-host disease after an allogeneic hematopoietic cell transplant. The CDR3 corresponds to CASSLTGGSYEQYF. CDR3 bases read: TGTGCCAGCAGTCTGACTGGGGGATCCTATGAACAGTAC.